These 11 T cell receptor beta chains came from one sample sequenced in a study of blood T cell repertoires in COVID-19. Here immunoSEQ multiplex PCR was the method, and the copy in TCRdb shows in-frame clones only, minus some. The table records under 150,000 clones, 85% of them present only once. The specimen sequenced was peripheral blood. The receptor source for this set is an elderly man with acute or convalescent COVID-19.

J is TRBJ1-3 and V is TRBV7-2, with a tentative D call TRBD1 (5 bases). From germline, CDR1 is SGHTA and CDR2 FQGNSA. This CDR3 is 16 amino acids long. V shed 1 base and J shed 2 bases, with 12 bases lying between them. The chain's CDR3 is CASSLGGRGAGNTIYF. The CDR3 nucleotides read TGTGCCAGCAGCTTAGGCGGACGGGGGGCTGGAAACACCATATATTTT.

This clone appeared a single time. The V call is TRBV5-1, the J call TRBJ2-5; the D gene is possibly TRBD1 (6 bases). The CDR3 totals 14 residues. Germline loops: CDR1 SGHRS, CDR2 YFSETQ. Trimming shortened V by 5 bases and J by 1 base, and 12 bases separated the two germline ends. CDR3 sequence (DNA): TGCGCCAGCAGTTCGAACAGGGCCCAAGAGACCCAGTACTTC. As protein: CASSSNRAQETQYF. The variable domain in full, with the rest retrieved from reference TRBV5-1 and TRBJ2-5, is KAGVTQTPRYLIKTRGQQVTLSCSPISGHRSVSWYQQTPGQGLQFLFEYFSETQRNKGNFPGRFSGRQFSNSRSEMNVSTLELGDSALYLCASSSNRAQETQYFGPGTRLLVL.

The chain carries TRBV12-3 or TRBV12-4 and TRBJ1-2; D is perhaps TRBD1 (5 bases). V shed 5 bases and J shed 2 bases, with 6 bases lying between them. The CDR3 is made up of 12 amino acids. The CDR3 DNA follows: TGTGCCAGCAGTCAGGGAAACTATGGCTACACCTTC. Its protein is CASSQGNYGYTF.

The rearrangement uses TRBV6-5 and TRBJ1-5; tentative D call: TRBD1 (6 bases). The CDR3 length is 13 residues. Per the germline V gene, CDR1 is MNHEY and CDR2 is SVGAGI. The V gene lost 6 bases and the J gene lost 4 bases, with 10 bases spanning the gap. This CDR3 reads CASSLQGNQPQHF. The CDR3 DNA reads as TGTGCCAGCAGCCTGCAGGGGAATCAGCCCCAGCATTTT.

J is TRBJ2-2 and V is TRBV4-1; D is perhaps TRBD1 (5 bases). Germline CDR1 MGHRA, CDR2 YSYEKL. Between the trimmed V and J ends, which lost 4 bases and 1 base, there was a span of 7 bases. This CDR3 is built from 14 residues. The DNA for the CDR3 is TGCGCCAGCAGCCCACAGGAGAACACCGGGGAGCTGTTTTTT. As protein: CASSPQENTGELFF.

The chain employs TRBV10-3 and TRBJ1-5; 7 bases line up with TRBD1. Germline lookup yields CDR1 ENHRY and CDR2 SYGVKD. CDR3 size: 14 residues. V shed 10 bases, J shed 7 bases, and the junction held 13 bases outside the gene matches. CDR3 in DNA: TGTGCCACCACGGAAACAGGGGCCGGGCAGCCCCAGCATTTT. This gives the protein CATTETGAGQPQHF.

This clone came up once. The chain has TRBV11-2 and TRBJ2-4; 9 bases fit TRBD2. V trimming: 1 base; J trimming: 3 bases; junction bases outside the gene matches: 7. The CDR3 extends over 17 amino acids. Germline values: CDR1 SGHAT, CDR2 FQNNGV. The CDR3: CASSLVPSGISKNIQYF. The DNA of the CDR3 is TGTGCCAGCAGCTTAGTCCCTAGCGGGATTAGCAAAAACATTCAGTACTTC.

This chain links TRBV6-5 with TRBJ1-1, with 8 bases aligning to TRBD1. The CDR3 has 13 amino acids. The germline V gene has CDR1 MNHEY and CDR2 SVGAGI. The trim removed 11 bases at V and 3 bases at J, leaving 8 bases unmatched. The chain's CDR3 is CASRTGSYTEAFF. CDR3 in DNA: TGTGCCTCCAGGACAGGGTCATACACTGAAGCTTTCTTT.

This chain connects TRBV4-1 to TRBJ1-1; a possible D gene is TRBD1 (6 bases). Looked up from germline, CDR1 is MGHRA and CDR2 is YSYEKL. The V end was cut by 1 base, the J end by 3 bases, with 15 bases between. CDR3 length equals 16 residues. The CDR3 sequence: CASSQVYSRGYTEAFF. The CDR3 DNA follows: TGCGCCAGCAGCCAAGTTTATTCGAGGGGGTACACTGAAGCTTTCTTT.

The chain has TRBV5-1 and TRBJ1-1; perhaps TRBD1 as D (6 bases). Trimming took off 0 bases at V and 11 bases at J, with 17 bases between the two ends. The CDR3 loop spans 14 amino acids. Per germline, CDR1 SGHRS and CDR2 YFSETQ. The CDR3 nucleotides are TGCGCCAGCAGCTTGGGACAGGTTCTTCCTATCGCTTTCTTT. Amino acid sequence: CASSLGQVLPIAFF.

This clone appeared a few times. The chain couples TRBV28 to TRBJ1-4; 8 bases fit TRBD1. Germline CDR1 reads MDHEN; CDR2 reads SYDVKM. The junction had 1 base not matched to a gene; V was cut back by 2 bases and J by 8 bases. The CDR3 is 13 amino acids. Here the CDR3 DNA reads TGTGCCAGCAGTTTAACAGGGGGAGAAAAACTGTTTTTT. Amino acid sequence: CASSLTGGEKLFF. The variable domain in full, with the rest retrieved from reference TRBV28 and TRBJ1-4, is DVKVTQSSRYLVKRTGEKVFLECVQDMDHENMFWYRQDPGLGLRLIYFSYDVKMKEKGDIPEGYSVSREKKERFSLILESASTNQTSMYLCASSLTGGEKLFFGSGTQLSVL.